The rows below give T cell receptor beta chains drawn from one sample of a study of OX40 agonist ivuxolimab in advanced cancers. Clones were read by immunoSEQ multiplex PCR, and TCRdb kept only the in-frame ones, dropping some. The sample carries tens of thousands of clones, around nine tenths recorded once. Sequences were derived from CD4+ or CD8+ T cells sorted from blood, sampled in a trial of the OX40 agonist ivuxolimab. Source of these receptors: an adult with an advanced solid tumor such as melanoma, head and neck, liver or kidney cancer. Both conserved end residues are part of each CDR3. A D gene is named only where the DNA matches it firmly. Clone size is not always given. Where it is, it says once, few, many or a class for expanded clones.

d_gene | j_gene | abundance | v_gene | CDR3nt | CDR3aa
TRBD2 | TRBJ2-5 | - | TRBV5-4 | TGTGCCAGCAGCCCCCAGGGAGGGAACCAAGAGACCCAGTACTTC | CASSPQGGNQETQYF
TRBD1 | TRBJ1-3 | - | TRBV29-1 | TGCAGCGTTGAAGGCGGGCAGGGGGCGCGAAACACCATATATTTT | CSVEGGQGARNTIYF
- | TRBJ2-5 | - | TRBV7-6 | TGTGCCAGCAGCCCAGGGGAGACCCAGTACTTC | CASSPGETQYF
- | TRBJ2-2 | - | TRBV6-5 | TGTGCCAGCAGTTCCAGCGGGAACACCGGGGAGCTGTTTTTT | CASSSSGNTGELFF
- | TRBJ1-5 | - | TRBV6-5 | TGTGCCAGCAGTTACTCGCCAGGGGATACTCAGCCCCAGCATTTT | CASSYSPGDTQPQHF
- | TRBJ2-3 | - | TRBV6-5 | TGTGCCAGCAGTTACAGGGGAGATTCGGCAGATACGCAGTATTTT | CASSYRGDSADTQYF
TRBD1 | TRBJ1-2 | - | TRBV5-5 | TGTGCCAGCAGCTTGCAGGGGACAGGCGACTATGGCTACACCTTC | CASSLQGTGDYGYTF
TRBD1 | TRBJ1-4 | - | TRBV18 | TGTGCCAGCTCACGAAACAGGGGTTCAACTAATGAAAAACTGTTTTTT | CASSRNRGSTNEKLFF
- | TRBJ2-5 | - | TRBV7-2 | TGTGCCAGCAGCTTAGTTAGGGCAGAGACCCAGTACTTC | CASSLVRAETQYF
- | TRBJ2-7 | - | TRBV6-5 | TGTGCCAGCAGTTACCTTGGCGGGACCTACGAGCAGTACTTC | CASSYLGGTYEQYF
- | TRBJ1-6 | - | TRBV7-6 | TGTGCCAGCAGCTTAGATCCAGGGAACTCACCCCTCCACTTT | CASSLDPGNSPLHF
TRBD2 | TRBJ2-3 | - | TRBV7-2 | TGTGCCAGCACCTTTCTAGCGGGAGTCGCAGATACGCAGTATTTT | CASTFLAGVADTQYF
TRBD2 | TRBJ2-3 | - | TRBV7-2 | TGTGCCAGCAGACTAGCGGGAAACACAGATACGCAGTATTTT | CASRLAGNTDTQYF
TRBD1 | TRBJ2-1 | - | TRBV11-3 | TGTGCCAGCAGCCCGGGACAGAACTACAATGAGCAGTTCTTC | CASSPGQNYNEQFF
- | TRBJ1-2 | once | TRBV18 | TGTGCCAGCTCACCACCTTCCGGCAGGGAGGCCTATGGCTACACCTTC | CASSPPSGREAYGYTF
- | TRBJ2-2 | - | TRBV6-1 | TGTGCCAGCACAGACAGGCCAAACGCCGGGGAGCTGTTTTTT | CASTDRPNAGELFF
- | TRBJ2-7 | - | TRBV6-1 | TGTGCCAGCAGTGGGGTATACGAGCAGTACTTC | CASSGVYEQYF
TRBD1 | TRBJ2-7 | many | TRBV25-1 | TGTGCCAGCAGTGGGACTCGGGACAGGGGAGCCCACGAGCAGTACTTC | CASSGTRDRGAHEQYF
TRBD1 | TRBJ2-7 | - | TRBV5-4 | TGTGCCAGCAGCTTGGACCCAGGGGGCGGGGAGCAGTACTTC | CASSLDPGGGEQYF
- | TRBJ2-5 | - | TRBV19 | TGTGCCAGTAGGGCCAGGGGGGCCTCGCAAGAGACCCAGTACTTC | CASRARGASQETQYF
- | TRBJ1-2 | - | TRBV2 | TGTGCCAGCAGTCCTACCAGGGCTAACTATGGCTACACCTTC | CASSPTRANYGYTF
- | TRBJ2-1 | - | TRBV21-1 | TGTGCCAGCAGCAAAGGGGGGACAGGGGTTCTGTTCCTAGCAATGTTCTTC | CASSKGGTGVLFLAMFF